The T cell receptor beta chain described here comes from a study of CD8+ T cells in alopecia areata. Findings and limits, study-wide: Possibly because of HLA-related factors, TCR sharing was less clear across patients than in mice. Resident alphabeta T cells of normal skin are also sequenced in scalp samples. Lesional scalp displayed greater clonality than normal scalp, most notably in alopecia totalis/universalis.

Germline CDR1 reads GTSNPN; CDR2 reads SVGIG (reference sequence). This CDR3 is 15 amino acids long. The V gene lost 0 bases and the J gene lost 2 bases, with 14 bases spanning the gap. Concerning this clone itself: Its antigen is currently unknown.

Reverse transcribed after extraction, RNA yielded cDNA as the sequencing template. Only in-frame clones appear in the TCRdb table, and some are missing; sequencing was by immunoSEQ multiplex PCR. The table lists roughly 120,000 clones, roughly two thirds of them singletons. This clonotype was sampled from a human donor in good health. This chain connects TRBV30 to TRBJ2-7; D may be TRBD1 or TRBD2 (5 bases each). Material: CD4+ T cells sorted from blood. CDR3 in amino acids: CAWSVRGRGPYEQYF. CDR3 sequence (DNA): TGTGCCTGGAGTGTACGGGGTAGGGGACCCTACGAGCAGTACTTC.